The T cell receptor (beta chain) under discussion was sequenced for a study of identical twins (dated by TCRdb to about 2016). Describing the broader study: TCR alpha and beta repertoires from monozygotic twins, unrelated adults of various ages and cord blood were deep-sequenced to test whether fetal clonotypes persist. Replicate twin experiments were performed at different times using different library preparation protocols to rule out contamination.

Summary of the overall study and its limitations: Abundant cord blood beta clonotypes carried fewer insertions; young adult naive repertoires showed a weaker similar trend, while memory repertoires showed none. Recombination models systematically underestimated out-of-frame TCR alpha sharing in monozygotic twins but agreed with sharing between unrelated individuals. Excess twin sharing in beta out-of-frame sequences was weaker because fewer shared sequences lowered the signal-to-noise ratio. Because the same donors could not be followed over many years, the conclusions relied on cross-sectional statistical analysis. Compared with coincidental sharing between unrelated individuals, out-of-frame TCR alpha sequences shared between twins had an excess of sequences with low generation probability. Invariant T cells such as MAIT and iNKT could partly confound zero-insertion analyses, although diverse VJ usage argued against such confounding for most clonotypes.

Every donor was a healthy Caucasian. Using Miltenyi CD45RO+ enrichment and human naive T-cell isolation kits, memory (CD45RO+) and naive T cells were isolated from PBMC. Library generation was performed with 5' RACE. TCRdb names Illumina HiSeq 2000 as the instrument used. Template switching introduced a universal primer binding site; the final cDNA contained a unique molecular identifier, enabling accurate counting of TCR cDNA molecules. First-strand cDNA for TCR alpha and beta chains was synthesized from specific primers in the conserved constant-segment region. To control for contamination, every cDNA library was double barcoded, receiving both a SMART-Mk sample barcode and Illumina barcodes. TruSeq adapter sequences, together with Illumina sample barcodes, were added in two successive PCR steps. The Illumina HiSeq platform was used with custom primers to sequence TCR alpha and beta cDNA libraries. As for the authors' bioinformatics: MiGEC was used to process raw reads and extract unique molecular identifiers, and MiXCR was used to find CDR3 positions. Recombination models were inferred per individual with the repgenHMM and IGoR tools using an EM algorithm. Shared clonotype analysis was performed with the tcR package in R, normalizing sharing by the product of cloneset sizes. To study raw recombination free of thymic and clonal selection effects, out-of-frame nonproductive sequences were analyzed. TCRdb itself trimmed the public reads at Q25 with fastp, ran MiXCR and retained productive beta chains. CDR3 protein duplicates are merged, each entry listing the most common genes and DNA. The V and J calls were not made by the authors but by TCRdb's processing. This sample comprises 100,000 or so distinct CDR3 sequences, 5.9% of them detected only once. Together, the top ten hold about an eighth of the sample.

This clonotype was seen many times. Its antigen is not yet known. Base-call qualities are not available, and no considerably larger clone is one nucleotide away. Material for sequencing was memory T cells sorted from blood. The cell subset or site tag for this specimen amounts to: CD45RO+ enriched T cells. The origin of this receptor is a woman between 45 and 65 years old in good health.

The CDR3 region has the sequence CASSPSPGQGEQPQHF. The base sequence is TGTGCCAGCAGCCCAAGCCCGGGACAGGGTGAACAGCCCCAGCATTTT. The chain couples TRBV6-4 to TRBJ1-5, with 9 junctional bases fitting TRBD1. Taken from cysteine to phenylalanine, the CDR3 has 16 residues. The entry retains the CDR3 DNA only, 48 bases that are in frame from base 1. Looking up the germline V gene yields CDR1 MRHNA and CDR2 SNTAGT. Clipping removes 6 bases from V and 7 bases from J, with 13 as the unmatched junction base count.